This TCR beta chain emerged from a study of CD8 T cells in ankylosing spondylitis. Using its own MiXCR run on the 5' RACE reads, TCRdb lists one record per CDR3 protein. The sample records about 180,000 distinct CDR3 sequences, 9.8% being singletons. The germline V and J ends were trimmed by 6 bases and 3 bases, with 11 bases remaining between them. The CDR3 contains 14 residues. Study-wide points: Past studies reported some motif variants in reactive arthritis synovial fluid and blood. What seemed typical of ankylosing spondylitis blood was a TCR beta motif built from about eight highly homologous variants.

There are many counts of this clonotype. The target antigen is unknown. Sequenced input: blood, either unsorted or a sorted T cell fraction (not recorded which). The TCR was taken from a female donor with ankylosing spondylitis or in good health (not recorded which). The V call is TRBV12-3 or TRBV12-4, the J call TRBJ2-2; D remains unclear. The CDR3 nucleotides are TGTGCCAGCAGCCCAGACGAAGACACCGGGGAGCTGTTTTTT. It codes for CASSPDEDTGELFF.